This T cell receptor (beta chain) was captured in a study of cytomegalovirus exposure and HLA in healthy donors. Vbeta (60) and Jbeta (13) primers were used in the PCR. Libraries were prepared by immunoSEQ multiplex PCR; TCRdb keeps only in-frame clonotypes and omits some of them. The sample contains approximately 240,000 clones, 80% to 90% of which appear only once. This CDR3 contains 15 residues. The V end was cut by 7 bases, the J end by 1 base, with 14 bases between. From germline, CDR1 is LNHDA and CDR2 SQIVND (reference sequence). This sequence joins TRBV19 and TRBJ2-4; D is possibly TRBD2 (5 bases). Sequences were obtained from PBMCs. This clonotype originated in a woman aged 18-29 years in good health and CMV-seronegative. CDR3 sequence reads: CASKGTAAAKNIQYF. Written as DNA, the CDR3 is TGTGCCAGTAAGGGCACAGCGGCCGCCAAAAACATTCAGTACTTC.